This T cell receptor beta chain is from a study of identical twins. General study results and limits: The abundant beta clonotypes from cord blood had fewer insertions, and memory repertoires had none of this.

Only healthy Caucasians were enrolled as donors. With respect to this clonotype: Its target is unknown.

Trimming took 2 bases from V and 1 from J, leaving 13 bases between them. The V gene's germline CDR1 is SGDLS and CDR2 YYNGEE. CDR3 size: 16 residues. After template switching added a universal primer site, the resulting cDNA carried unique molecular identifiers. TCRdb used MiXCR to reprocess the 5' RACE reads, holding one entry per CDR3 protein. This table has some 500,000 distinct CDR3 sequences, about 20% appearing once. The same sample was also used in a study of T cells expressing NK-cell markers. As that study records: Out of eight donors sequenced, seven tested HCMV-seropositive and the remaining one seronegative.

This chain connects TRBV9 to TRBJ2-4; tentatively, D is TRBD1 (6 bases). The TCR originated in a woman aged 18-29 years in good health. Sequencing input: CD4+ T cells sorted from blood. The CDR3 region has the DNA TGTGCCAGCAGCGTCCAGGGGTCGAGTGCCAAAAACATTCAGTACTTC. It translates to CASSVQGSSAKNIQYF.